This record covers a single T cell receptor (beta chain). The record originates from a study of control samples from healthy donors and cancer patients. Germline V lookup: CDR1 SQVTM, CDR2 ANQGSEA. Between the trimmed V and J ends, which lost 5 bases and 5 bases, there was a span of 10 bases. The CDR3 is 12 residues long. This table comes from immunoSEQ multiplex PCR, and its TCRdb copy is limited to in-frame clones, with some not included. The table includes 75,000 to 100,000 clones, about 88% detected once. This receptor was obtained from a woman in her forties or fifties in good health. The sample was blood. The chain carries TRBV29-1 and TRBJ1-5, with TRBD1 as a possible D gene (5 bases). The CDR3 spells CSVLLGDQPQHF. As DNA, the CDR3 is TGCAGCGTTCTATTGGGGGATCAGCCCCAGCATTTT.